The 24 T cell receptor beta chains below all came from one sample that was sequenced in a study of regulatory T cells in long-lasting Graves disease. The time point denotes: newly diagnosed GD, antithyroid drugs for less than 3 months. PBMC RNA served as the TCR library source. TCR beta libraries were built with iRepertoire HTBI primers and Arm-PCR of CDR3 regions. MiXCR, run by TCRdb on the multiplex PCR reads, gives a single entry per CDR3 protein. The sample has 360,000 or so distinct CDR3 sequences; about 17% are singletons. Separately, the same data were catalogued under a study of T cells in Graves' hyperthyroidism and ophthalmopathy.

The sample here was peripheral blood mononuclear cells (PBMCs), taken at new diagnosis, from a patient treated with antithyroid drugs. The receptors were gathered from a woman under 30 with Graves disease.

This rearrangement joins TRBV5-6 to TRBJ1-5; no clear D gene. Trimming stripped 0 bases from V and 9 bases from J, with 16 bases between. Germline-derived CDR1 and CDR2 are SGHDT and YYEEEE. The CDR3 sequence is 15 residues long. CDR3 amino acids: CASSLEGLPGPPQHF. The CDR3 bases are TGTGCCAGCAGCTTGGAAGGCCTCCCGGGTCCGCCCCAGCATTTT.

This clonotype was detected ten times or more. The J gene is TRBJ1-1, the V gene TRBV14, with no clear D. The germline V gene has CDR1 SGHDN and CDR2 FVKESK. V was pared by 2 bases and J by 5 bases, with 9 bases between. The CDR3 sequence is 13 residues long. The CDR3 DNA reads TGTGCCAGCAGCCAATATATGGGGACTGAAGCTTTCTTT. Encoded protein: CASSQYMGTEAFF.

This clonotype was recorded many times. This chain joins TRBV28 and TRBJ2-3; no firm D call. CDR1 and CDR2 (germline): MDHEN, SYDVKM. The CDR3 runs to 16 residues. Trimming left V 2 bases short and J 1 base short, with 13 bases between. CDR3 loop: CASSLAPPLGTDTQYF. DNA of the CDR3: TGTGCCAGCAGTTTAGCGCCCCCGCTGGGCACAGATACGCAGTATTTT.

Written as DNA, the CDR3 is TGTGCCAGCAGTTTAGCGCCCACATCCCCCTACCGGGATGAAAAACTGTTTTTT. Translating gives CASSLAPTSPYRDEKLFF. The chain carries TRBV12-3 or TRBV12-4 and TRBJ1-4; no firm D call. Between the trimmed V and J ends, which lost 0 bases and 6 bases, there was a span of 20 bases. CDR3 size: 18 residues.

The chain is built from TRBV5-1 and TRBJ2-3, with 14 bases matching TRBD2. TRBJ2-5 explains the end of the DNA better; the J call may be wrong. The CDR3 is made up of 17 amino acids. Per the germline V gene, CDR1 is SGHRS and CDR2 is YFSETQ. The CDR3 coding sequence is TGCGCCAGCAACCTGGGACTAGCGGGAGACGGGGGAGAGACCCAGTACTTC. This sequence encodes CASNLGLAGDGGETQYF.

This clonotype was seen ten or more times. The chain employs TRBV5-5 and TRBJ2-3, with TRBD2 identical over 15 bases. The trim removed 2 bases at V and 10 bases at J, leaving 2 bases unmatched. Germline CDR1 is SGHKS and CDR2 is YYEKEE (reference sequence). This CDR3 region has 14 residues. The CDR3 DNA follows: TGTGCCAGCAGCTTCGGGACTAGCGGGGGGTCGCAGTATTTT. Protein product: CASSFGTSGGSQYF.

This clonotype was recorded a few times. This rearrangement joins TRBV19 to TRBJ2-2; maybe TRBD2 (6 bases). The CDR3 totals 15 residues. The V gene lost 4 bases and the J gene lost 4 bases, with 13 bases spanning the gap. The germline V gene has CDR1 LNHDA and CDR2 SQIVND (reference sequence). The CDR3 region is CASSRQLASTGELFF. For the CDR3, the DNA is TGTGCCAGTAGTAGGCAACTAGCTTCCACCGGGGAGCTGTTTTTT.

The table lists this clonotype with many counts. The CDR3 region has the DNA TGTGCCAGCAGCGTGGGTGGGTCCTACAATGAGCAGTTCTTC. As protein: CASSVGGSYNEQFF. The V call is TRBV9, the J call TRBJ2-1; D ambiguous. Germline V CDR1 and CDR2: SGDLS, YYNGEE. The CDR3 extends over 14 amino acids. V was cut by 2 bases and J by 1 base, with 7 bases left in between.

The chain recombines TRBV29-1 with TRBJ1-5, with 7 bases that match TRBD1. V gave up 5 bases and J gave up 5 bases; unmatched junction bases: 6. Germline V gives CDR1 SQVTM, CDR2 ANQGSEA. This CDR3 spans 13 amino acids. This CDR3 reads CSVRDRAYQPQHF. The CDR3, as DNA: TGCAGCGTTCGGGACAGAGCCTATCAGCCCCAGCATTTT. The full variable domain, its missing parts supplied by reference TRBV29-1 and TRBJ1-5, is SAVISQKPSRDICQRGTSLTIQCQVDSQVTMMFWYRQQPGQSLTLIATANQGSEATYESGFVIDKFPISRPNLTFSTLTVSNMSPEDSSIYLCSVRDRAYQPQHFGDGTRLSIL.

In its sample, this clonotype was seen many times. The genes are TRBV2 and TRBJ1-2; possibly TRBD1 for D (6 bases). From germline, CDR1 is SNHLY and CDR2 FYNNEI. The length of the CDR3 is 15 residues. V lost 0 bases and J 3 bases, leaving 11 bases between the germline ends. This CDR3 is CASSEAIGGYYGYTF. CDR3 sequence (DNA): TGTGCCAGCAGTGAAGCTATAGGGGGTTACTATGGCTACACCTTC.

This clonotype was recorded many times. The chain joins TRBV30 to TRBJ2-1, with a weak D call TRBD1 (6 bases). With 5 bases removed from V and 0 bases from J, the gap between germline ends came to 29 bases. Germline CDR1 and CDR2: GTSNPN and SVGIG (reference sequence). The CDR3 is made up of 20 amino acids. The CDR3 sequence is CAWPTNRALSPITSYNEQFF. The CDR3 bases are TGTGCCTGGCCTACCAACAGGGCTCTTAGCCCAATTACCTCCTACAATGAGCAGTTCTTC.

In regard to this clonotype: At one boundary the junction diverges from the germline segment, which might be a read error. The chain's CDR3 is CASSINRGLAPMGYTF. CDR3 in DNA: TGTGCCAGCAGCATTAACAGGGGGTTGGCCCCTATGGGCTACACCTTC. The rearrangement joins TRBV5-1 to TRBJ1-2, with TRBD1 identical over 8 bases. The CDR3 sequence is 16 residues long. Germline V gives CDR1 SGHRS, CDR2 YFSETQ. The full variable domain, completed using reference TRBV5-1 and TRBJ1-2, is KAGVTQTPRYLIKTRGQQVTLSCSPISGHRSVSWYQQTPGQGLQFLFEYFSETQRNKGNFPGRFSGRQFSNSRSEMNVSTLELGDSALYLCASSINRGLAPMGYTFGSGTRLTVV.

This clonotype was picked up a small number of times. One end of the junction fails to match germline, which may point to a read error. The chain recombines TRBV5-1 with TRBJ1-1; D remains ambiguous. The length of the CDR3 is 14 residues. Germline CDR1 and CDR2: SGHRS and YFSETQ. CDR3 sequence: CASSLAGWRTGAFF. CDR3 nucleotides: TGCGCCAGCAGCTTGGCGGGTTGGAGAACTGGAGCTTTCTTT.

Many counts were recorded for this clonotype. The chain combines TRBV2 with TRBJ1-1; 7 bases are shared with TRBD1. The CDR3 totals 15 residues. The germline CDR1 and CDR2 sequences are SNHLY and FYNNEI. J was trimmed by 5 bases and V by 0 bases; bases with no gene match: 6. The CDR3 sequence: CASSEAQGGRTEAFF. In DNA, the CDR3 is TGTGCCAGCAGTGAAGCTCAGGGGGGTAGAACTGAAGCTTTCTTT. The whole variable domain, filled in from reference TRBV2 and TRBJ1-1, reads EPEVTQTPSHQVTQMGQEVILRCVPISNHLYFYWYRQILGQKVEFLVSFYNNEISEKSEIFDDQFSVERPDGSNFTLKIRSTKLEDSAMYFCASSEAQGGRTEAFFGQGTRLTVV.

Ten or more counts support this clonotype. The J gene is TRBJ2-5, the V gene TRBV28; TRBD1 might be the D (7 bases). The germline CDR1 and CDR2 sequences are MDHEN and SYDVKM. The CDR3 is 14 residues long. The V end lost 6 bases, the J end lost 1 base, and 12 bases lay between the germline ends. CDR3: CASREGTVQETQYF. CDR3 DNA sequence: TGTGCCAGCAGGGAGGGGACAGTCCAAGAGACCCAGTACTTC.

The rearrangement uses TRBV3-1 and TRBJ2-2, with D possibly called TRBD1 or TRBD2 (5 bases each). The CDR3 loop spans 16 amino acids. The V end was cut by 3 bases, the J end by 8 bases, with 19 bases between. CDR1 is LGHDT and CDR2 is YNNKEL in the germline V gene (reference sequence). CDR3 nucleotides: TGTGCCAGCAGCCAGTTGGTGGGACCTAGCTCGGGGGAGCTGTTTTTT. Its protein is CASSQLVGPSSGELFF.

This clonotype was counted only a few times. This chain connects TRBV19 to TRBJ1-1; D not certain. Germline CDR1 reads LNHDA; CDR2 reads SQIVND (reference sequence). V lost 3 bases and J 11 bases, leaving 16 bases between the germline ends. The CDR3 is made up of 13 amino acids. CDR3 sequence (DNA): TGTGCCAGTAGTATGTCCGTCGGAGTTAGGGCTTTCTTT. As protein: CASSMSVGVRAFF. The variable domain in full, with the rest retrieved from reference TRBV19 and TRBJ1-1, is DGGITQSPKYLFRKEGQNVTLSCEQNLNHDAMYWYRQDPGQGLRLIYYSQIVNDFQKGDIAEGYSVSREKKESFPLTVTSAQKNPTAFYLCASSMSVGVRAFFGQGTRLTVV.

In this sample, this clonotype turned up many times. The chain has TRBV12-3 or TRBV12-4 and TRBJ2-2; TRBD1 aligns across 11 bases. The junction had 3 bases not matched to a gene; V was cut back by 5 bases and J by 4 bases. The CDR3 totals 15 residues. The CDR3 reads CASSGQGAFTGELFF. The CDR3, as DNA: TGTGCCAGCAGTGGACAGGGGGCTTTCACCGGGGAGCTGTTTTTT.

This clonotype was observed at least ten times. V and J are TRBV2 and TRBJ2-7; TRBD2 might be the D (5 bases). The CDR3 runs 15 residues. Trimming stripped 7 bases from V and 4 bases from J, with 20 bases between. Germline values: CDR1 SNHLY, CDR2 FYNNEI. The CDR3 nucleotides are TGTGCCAGCACGAGATACCAGGCGGGCGGGTACGAGCAGTACTTC. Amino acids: CASTRYQAGGYEQYF.

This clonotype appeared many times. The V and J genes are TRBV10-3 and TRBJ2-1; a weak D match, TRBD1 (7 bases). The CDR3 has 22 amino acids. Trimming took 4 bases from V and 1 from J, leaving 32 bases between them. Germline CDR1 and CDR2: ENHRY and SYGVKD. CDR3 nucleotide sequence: TGTGCCATCAGTGGCGGCCCTGGAGGGGGCAGGGGGTTCGGACGGTCCTACAATGAGCAGTTCTTC. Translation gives CAISGGPGGGRGFGRSYNEQFF.

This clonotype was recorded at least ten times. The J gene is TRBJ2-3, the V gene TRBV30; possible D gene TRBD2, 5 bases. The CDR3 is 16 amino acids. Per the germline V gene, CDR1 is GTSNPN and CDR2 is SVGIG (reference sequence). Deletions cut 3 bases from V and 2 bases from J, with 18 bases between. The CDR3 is CAWSPAGRILTDTQYF. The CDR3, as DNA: TGTGCCTGGAGCCCCGCGGGCAGGATTCTCACAGATACGCAGTATTTT.

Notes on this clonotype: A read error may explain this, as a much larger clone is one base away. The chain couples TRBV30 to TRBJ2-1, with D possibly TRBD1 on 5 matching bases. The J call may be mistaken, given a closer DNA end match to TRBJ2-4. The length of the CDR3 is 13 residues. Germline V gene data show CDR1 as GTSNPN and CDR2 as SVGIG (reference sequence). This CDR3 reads CAWSGGVKNIQYF. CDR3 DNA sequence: TGTGCCTGGAGTGGGGGCGTCAAAAACATTCAGTACTTC.

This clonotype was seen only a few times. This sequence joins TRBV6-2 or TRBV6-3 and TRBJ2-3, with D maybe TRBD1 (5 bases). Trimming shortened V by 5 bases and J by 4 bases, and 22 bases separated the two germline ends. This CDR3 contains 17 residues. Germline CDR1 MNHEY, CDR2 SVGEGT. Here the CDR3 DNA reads TGTGCCAGCAGTGAAAGGTCCCTCCCAGGGCAATCAGATACGCAGTATTTT. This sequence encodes CASSERSLPGQSDTQYF.

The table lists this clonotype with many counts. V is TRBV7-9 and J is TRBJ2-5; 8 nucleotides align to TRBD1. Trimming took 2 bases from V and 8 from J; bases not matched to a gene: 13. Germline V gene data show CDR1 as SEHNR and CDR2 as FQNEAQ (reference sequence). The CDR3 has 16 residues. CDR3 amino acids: CASSLTTGTGFLTQYF. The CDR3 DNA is TGTGCCAGCAGCTTAACGACGGGGACAGGTTTTTTAACCCAGTACTTC.